This TCR beta chain was retrieved from a study of a mutant IDH1 vaccine in newly diagnosed glioma. The overall study: There were eight vaccinations for patients, given in weeks 1, 3, 5, 7, 11, 15, 19 and 23. In some groups vaccination began 4-6 weeks post-radiotherapy; others received it with temozolomide. The earlier regimen, radiotherapy, temozolomide, or both, was most often both.

Regarding the study as a whole: Most patients, about 93%, showed vaccine-induced immune responses.

On this clone: The antigen is not known.

Indicated time point: week 11, during vaccination. One vaccine dose held 300 ug of mutant IDH1 20-mer peptide and came with topical imiquimod. V dropped 4 bases and J dropped 5; count of bases not matched to a gene: 9. In germline, CDR1 is SGDLS, CDR2 YYNGEE. The length of the CDR3 is 16 residues. Assay: immunoSEQ multiplex PCR; the TCRdb copy retains only in-frame clones and omits some. The sample lists approximately 110,000 clones, roughly nine tenths occurring once. The source material was PBMCs, sampled from a glioma patient whose treatment included an IDH1 peptide vaccine. The TCR was taken from a woman aged 45-60 years with glioma. V gene TRBV9 combines with J gene TRBJ2-2, with 9 positions matching TRBD1. CDR3 amino acids: CASSPPGQGRTGELFF. CDR3 bases: TGTGCCAGCAGCCCCCCGGGACAGGGACGTACCGGGGAGCTGTTTTTT. Together with reference TRBV9 and TRBJ2-2, the CDR3 gives the full variable domain: DSGVTQTPKHLITATGQRVTLRCSPRSGDLSVYWYQQSLDQGLQFLIQYYNGEERAKGNILERFSAQQFPDLHSELNLSSLELGDSALYFCASSPPGQGRTGELFFGEGSRLTVL.